The rows below give T cell receptor beta chains drawn from one sample of a study of T cell responses to AZD1222 COVID-19 vaccine. Produced via immunoSEQ multiplex PCR; TCRdb's table is partial and in-frame only. In the table there are 150,000 to 160,000 clones, about nine tenths of which are singletons. The specimen was peripheral blood, collected on day 0 of AZD1222 vaccination. These receptors all come from an adult in good health. CDR3s include the opening cysteine and the closing phenylalanine or tryptophan. D genes are given only for firm matches. Clone size is given for some rows only: seen once, a few or many times, or a class if the clone is expanded.

>TRBJ2-1|TRBD1|TRBV23-1|-
CASSHPGTGGSGEQFF
TGCGCCAGCAGTCATCCCGGGACAGGGGGCTCGGGTGAGCAGTTCTTC
>TRBJ2-7|-|TRBV5-1|-
CASSLSGSSYEQYF
TGCGCCAGCAGCTTAAGCGGCAGCTCCTACGAGCAGTACTTC
>TRBJ2-3|TRBD2|TRBV27|-
CASIPRAGAGYF
TGTGCCAGCATCCCACGAGCGGGGGCCGGTTATTTT
>TRBJ2-5|TRBD1|TRBV5-6|-
CASSIRQGQTQYF
TGTGCCAGCAGCATCAGACAGGGGCAGACCCAGTACTTC
>TRBJ1-6|-|TRBV5-4|-
CASSFGGQRDWGSPLHF
TGTGCCAGCAGCTTCGGGGGGCAGAGGGATTGGGGATCACCCCTCCACTTT
>TRBJ2-7|TRBD2|TRBV18|-
CASSPPEAGELREQYF
TGTGCCAGCTCACCACCGGAAGCGGGAGAACTACGCGAGCAGTACTTC
>TRBJ1-1|TRBD1|TRBV7-2|-
CASRPGQENTEAFF
TGTGCCAGCAGACCAGGACAGGAGAACACTGAAGCTTTCTTT
>TRBJ2-7|-|TRBV5-6|once
CASSLEPGVSYEQYF
TGTGCCAGCAGCTTGGAGCCGGGGGTCTCCTACGAGCAGTACTTC
>TRBJ1-1|-|TRBV6-5|-
CASQGTYMNTEAFF
TGTGCCAGCCAGGGGACCTACATGAACACTGAAGCTTTCTTT
>TRBJ1-1|-|TRBV4-3|-
CASSQDVNTEAFF
TGCGCCAGCAGCCAAGATGTGAACACTGAAGCTTTCTTT